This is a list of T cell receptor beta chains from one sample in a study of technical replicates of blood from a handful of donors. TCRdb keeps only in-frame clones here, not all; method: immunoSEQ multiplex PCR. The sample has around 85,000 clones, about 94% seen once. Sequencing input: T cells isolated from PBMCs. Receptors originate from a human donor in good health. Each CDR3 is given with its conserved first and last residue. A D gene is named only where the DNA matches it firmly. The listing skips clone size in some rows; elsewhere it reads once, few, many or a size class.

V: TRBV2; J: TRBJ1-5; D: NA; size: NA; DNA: TGTGCCAGCCGAGGGTGGGGTGGAAATCAGCCCCAGCATTTT; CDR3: CASRGWGGNQPQHF
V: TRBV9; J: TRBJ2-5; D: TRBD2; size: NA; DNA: TGTGCCAGCAGCGAGACTAGCGGGTCGTACCAAGAGACCCAGTACTTC; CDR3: CASSETSGSYQETQYF
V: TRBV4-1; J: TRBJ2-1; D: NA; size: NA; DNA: TGCGCCAGCAGCCTAGGGACATTGAGCTCCTACAATGAGCAGTTCTTC; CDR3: CASSLGTLSSYNEQFF
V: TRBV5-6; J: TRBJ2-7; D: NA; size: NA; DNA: TGTGCCAGCAGCCAACGAAGGTACAGGGATTCCTACGAGCAGTACTTC; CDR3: CASSQRRYRDSYEQYF
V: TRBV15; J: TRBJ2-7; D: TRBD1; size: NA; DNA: TGTGCCACCAGCCCACATCTGGGACAGGGGAACTCCTACGAGCAGTACTTC; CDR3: CATSPHLGQGNSYEQYF
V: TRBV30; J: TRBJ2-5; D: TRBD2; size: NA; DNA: TGTGCCTGGAGTGTAGGAGGGACTAGCGGGGTCCAAGAGACCCAGTACTTC; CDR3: CAWSVGGTSGVQETQYF
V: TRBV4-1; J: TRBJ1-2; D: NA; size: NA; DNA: TGCGCCGGAACCAAGTCCCCAGGGTATCCCAGCTATGGCTACACCTTC; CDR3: CAGTKSPGYPSYGYTF
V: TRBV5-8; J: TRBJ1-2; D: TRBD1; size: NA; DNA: TGTGCCAGCAGCCGACCCTACAGGGGGTATGGCTACACCTTC; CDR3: CASSRPYRGYGYTF
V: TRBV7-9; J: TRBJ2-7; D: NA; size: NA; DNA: TGTGCCAGCAGCCCATCCACAAATACCTACGAGCAGTACTTC; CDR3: CASSPSTNTYEQYF
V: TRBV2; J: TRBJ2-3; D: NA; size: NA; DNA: TGTGCCAGCAGTACATTAACAGGGAGTAGCACAGATACGCAGTATTTT; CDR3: CASSTLTGSSTDTQYF
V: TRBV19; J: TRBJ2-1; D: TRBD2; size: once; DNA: TGTGCCAGTAGTAGGGGCATGGGGGGGGCCTACAATGAGCAGTTCTTC; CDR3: CASSRGMGGAYNEQFF
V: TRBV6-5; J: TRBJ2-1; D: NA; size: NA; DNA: TGTGCCAGCAGTTTGGGTCCTACTAACTACAATGAGCAGTTCTTC; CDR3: CASSLGPTNYNEQFF
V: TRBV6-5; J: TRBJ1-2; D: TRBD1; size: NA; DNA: TGTGCCAGCAGTTACTCAGGGGGCGACTATGGCTACACCTTC; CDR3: CASSYSGGDYGYTF
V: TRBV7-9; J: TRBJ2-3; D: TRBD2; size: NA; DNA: TGTGCCAGCAGCCTCGGGACTAGCGAGTTCACAGATACGCAGTATTTT; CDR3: CASSLGTSEFTDTQYF
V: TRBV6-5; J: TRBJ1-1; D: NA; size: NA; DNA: TGTGCAGCGGGGGGGACTATGAACACTGAAGCTTTCTTT; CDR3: CAAGGTMNTEAFF
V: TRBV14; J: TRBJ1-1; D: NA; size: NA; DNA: TGTGCCAGCAGCGTAAGTTGGTCGGGGGGTAACACTGAAGCTTTCTTT; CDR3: CASSVSWSGGNTEAFF
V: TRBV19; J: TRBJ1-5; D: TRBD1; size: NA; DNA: TGTGCCAGTAGTATGGAATACAGGGGGCATCAGCCCCAGCATTTT; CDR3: CASSMEYRGHQPQHF
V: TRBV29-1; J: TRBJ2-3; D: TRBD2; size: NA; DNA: TGCAGCGTTGAAACTAGCGGGAGCCGCCCAGATACGCAGTATTTT; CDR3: CSVETSGSRPDTQYF
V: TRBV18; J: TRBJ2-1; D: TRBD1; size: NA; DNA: TGTGCCAGCTCACGGGACAGGGGGAAGGATGAGCAGTTCTTC; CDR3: CASSRDRGKDEQFF
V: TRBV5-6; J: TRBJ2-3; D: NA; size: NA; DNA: TGTGCCAGCAGCTGGGACGCAGGGGCATCTGATACGCAGTATTTT; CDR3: CASSWDAGASDTQYF
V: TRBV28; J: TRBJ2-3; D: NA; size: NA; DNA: TGTGCCAGCAGTTTTGGCATTAGGGCAGGGTATGAAGATACGCAGTATTTT; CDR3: CASSFGIRAGYEDTQYF
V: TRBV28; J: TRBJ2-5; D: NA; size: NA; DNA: TGTGCCAGCAGTTTATCCTGGAGTGGACTACAAGAGACCCAGTACTTC; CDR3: CASSLSWSGLQETQYF
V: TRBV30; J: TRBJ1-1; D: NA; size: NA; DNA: TGTGCCTGGAGTCTAAACACTGAAGCTTTCTTT; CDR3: CAWSLNTEAFF
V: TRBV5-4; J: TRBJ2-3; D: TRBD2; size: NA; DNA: TGTGCCAGCAGTCCTCCGGGACTAGCGGGGGGTTCAGATACGCAGTATTTT; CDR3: CASSPPGLAGGSDTQYF
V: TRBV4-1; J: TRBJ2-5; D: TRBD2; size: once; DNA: TGCGCCAGCAGCCGGCGGGAGGGGAGCCAAGAGACCCAGTACTTC; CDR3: CASSRREGSQETQYF
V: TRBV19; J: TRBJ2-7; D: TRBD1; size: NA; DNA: TGTGCCAGTAGTATATCGTTTCAGGGACAGGGCTACGAGCAGTACTTC; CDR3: CASSISFQGQGYEQYF
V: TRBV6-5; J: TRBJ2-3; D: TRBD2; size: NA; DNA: TGTGCCAGCAGTTCCCTAGCGGGAGGGGGCACAGATACGCAGTATTTT; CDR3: CASSSLAGGGTDTQYF
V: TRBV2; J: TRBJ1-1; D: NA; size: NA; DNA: TGTGCCAGCAGCCCCTCACTAGGCCGGTCGAACACTGAAGCTTTCTTT; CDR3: CASSPSLGRSNTEAFF
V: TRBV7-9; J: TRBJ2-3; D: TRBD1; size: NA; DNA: TGTGCCAGCAGCTTATGGGCGTATGGGGACAGGAACACAGATACGCAGTATTTT; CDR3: CASSLWAYGDRNTDTQYF
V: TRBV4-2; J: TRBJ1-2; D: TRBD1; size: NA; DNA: TGTGCCAGCAGCGCCCGGGACAGGGCCAATGGCTACACCTTC; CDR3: CASSARDRANGYTF
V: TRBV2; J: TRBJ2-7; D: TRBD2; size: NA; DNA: TGTGCCAGCAGTGGTATAGCGGGGGGGCTTGAGCAGTACTTC; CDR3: CASSGIAGGLEQYF
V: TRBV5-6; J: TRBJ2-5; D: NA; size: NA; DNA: TGTGCCAGCAGCCCGGCGGGTAGCCCCGAGACCCAGTACTTC; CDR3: CASSPAGSPETQYF
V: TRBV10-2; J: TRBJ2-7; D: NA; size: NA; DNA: TGCGCCAGCAAGGGGGAGGGCTCAGCCTACGAGCAGTACTTC; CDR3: CASKGEGSAYEQYF
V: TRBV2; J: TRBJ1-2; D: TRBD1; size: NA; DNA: TGTGCCAGCAGTGCAGGGGGTAAGAGTGGCTACACCTTC; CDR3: CASSAGGKSGYTF
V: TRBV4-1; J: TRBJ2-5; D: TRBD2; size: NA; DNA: TGCGCCAGCAGCCTTCCCCCGGGACTAGCGGATCCCCTGCGGGAGACCCAGTACTTC; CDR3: CASSLPPGLADPLRETQYF
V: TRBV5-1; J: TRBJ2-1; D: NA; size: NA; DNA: TGCGCCAGCAGCTTTTCTTTAAACAACTACCAGCCAAGGCATGAGCAGTTCTTC; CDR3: CASSFSLNNYQPRHEQFF
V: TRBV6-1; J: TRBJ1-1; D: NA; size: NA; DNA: TGTGCCAGCAGCTCGACAGGTAACACTGAAGCTTTCTTT; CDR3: CASSSTGNTEAFF
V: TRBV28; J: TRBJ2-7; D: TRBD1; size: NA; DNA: TGTGCCAGCAGCAGAAGACAGGGGCCCACCTACGAGCAGTACTTC; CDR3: CASSRRQGPTYEQYF
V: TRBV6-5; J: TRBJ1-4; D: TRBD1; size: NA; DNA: TGTGCCAGCAGTCGAACCGGGACAGGGAGAGAAAAACTGTTTTTT; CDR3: CASSRTGTGREKLFF
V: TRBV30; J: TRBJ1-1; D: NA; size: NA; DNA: TGTGCCTGGATTGGAGGGCGGTGGAACACTGAAGCTTTCTTT; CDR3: CAWIGGRWNTEAFF
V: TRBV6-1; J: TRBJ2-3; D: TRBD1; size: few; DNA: TGTGCCAGCAGTGAACGACAGGGCGGCACAGATACGCAGTATTTT; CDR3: CASSERQGGTDTQYF
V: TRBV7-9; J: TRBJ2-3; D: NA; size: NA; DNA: TGTGCCAGCAGGCCACGAGGCGGTTCCGCGGATACGCAGTATTTT; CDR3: CASRPRGGSADTQYF
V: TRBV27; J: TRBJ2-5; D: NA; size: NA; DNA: TGTGCCAGCAGTTCAGGACTAACGTCGGGGCAAGAGACCCAGTACTTC; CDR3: CASSSGLTSGQETQYF
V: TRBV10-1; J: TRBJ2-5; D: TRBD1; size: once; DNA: TGCGCCAGCAGTGAGGACAGGGGAGGAGAGACCCAGTACTTC; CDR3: CASSEDRGGETQYF
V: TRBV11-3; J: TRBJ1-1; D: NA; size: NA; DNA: TGTGCCAGCAGCCCCTCTATGAACACTGAAGCTTTCTTT; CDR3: CASSPSMNTEAFF
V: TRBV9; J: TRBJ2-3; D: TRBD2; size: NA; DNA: TGTGCCAGCAGCGTATCGCGGGAGCGGGCAGATACGCAGTATTTT; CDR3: CASSVSRERADTQYF
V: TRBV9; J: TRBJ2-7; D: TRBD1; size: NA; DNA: TGTGCCAGCAGCCCCGGGACAGGTTACGAGCAGTACTTC; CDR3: CASSPGTGYEQYF
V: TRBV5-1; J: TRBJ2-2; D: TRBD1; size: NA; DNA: TGCGCCAGCAGCTTGGTAGTGACAGGGACCGGGGAGCTGTTTTTT; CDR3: CASSLVVTGTGELFF